This is a list of T cell receptor beta chains from one sample in a study of control samples from healthy donors and cancer patients. Some clones are missing from TCRdb's copy, which holds only in-frame ones; the method was immunoSEQ multiplex PCR. Among about 120,000 clones listed, over 75% were seen once. The material sequenced was PBMCs. The receptors here all came from a woman aged 55-69 years with lung cancer. The CDR3 runs from the conserved cysteine through the conserved F or W. A D gene is named only where the DNA matches it firmly. A row's size may be missing; if present it is once, few, many or a size class.

j_call clone_size d_call v_call cdr3_nt cdr3_aa
TRBJ1-5 NA NA TRBV2 TGTGCCAGCGGCGCCGGATTTAATCAGCCCCAGCATTTT CASGAGFNQPQHF
TRBJ1-2 NA TRBD1 TRBV10-3 TGTGCCATCAGACAGGGGACCTATGGCTACACCTTC CAIRQGTYGYTF
TRBJ1-5 NA NA TRBV19 TGTGCCAGTAGTATAGATTATCGGCCCTATGGATATCAGCCCCAGCATTTT CASSIDYRPYGYQPQHF
TRBJ2-2 few NA TRBV19 TGTGCCAGTAACCTCTACGGGGAGCTGTTTTTT CASNLYGELFF
TRBJ2-2 NA TRBD1 TRBV11-2 TGTGCCAGCAGCTTACTACAGGGGAGCACCGGGGAGCTGTTTTTT CASSLLQGSTGELFF
TRBJ1-1 NA NA TRBV6-5 TGTGCCAGCAGTTATACGACTGCCAACACTGAAGCTTTCTTT CASSYTTANTEAFF
TRBJ2-1 NA TRBD2 TRBV6-2/TRBV6-3 TGTGCCAGCAGTCATTTAAGCGGGAGGGCCTTCTTTGAGCAGTTCTTC CASSHLSGRAFFEQFF
TRBJ1-5 NA NA TRBV15 TGTGCCACCAGCAAAGAGAAGGGAAGCAATCAGCCCCAGCATTTT CATSKEKGSNQPQHF
TRBJ1-3 NA NA TRBV19 TGTGCCAGTAGTATGGACAGCAAAACGAGAAACACCATATATTTT CASSMDSKTRNTIYF
TRBJ1-1 NA NA TRBV30 TGTGCCTGGAGTCCAAGGGGACATGCAGAGAACACTGAAGCTTTCTTT CAWSPRGHAENTEAFF
TRBJ2-5 NA NA TRBV5-1 TGCGCCAGCAGCTTGGAGGGCCAAGAGACCCAGTACTTC CASSLEGQETQYF